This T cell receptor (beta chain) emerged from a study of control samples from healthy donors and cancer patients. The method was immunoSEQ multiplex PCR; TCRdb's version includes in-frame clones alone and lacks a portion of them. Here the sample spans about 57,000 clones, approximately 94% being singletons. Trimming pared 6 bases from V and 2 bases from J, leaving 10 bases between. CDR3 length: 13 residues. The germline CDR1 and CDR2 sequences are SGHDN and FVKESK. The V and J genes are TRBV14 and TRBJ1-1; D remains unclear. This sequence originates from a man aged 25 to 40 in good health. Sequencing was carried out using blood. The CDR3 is CASSPAHNTEAFF. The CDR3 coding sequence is TGTGCCAGCAGTCCAGCTCATAACACTGAAGCTTTCTTT.